The 14 T cell receptor beta chains below were found in one sample sequenced in a study of cytomegalovirus exposure and HLA in healthy donors. The table came from immunoSEQ multiplex PCR; TCRdb's copy has only in-frame clones and leaves some out. The table includes approximately 70,000 clones, around 94% detected once. The sample consisted of PBMCs. The source of these receptors is a woman between 18 and 29 years old in good health and CMV-seronegative.

The J gene is TRBJ2-1, the V gene TRBV5-1; TRBD2 matches 11 bases. Germline CDR1 reads SGHRS; CDR2 reads YFSETQ. The trim removed 3 bases at V and 5 bases at J, leaving 4 bases unmatched. This CDR3 has 15 residues. The CDR3 protein is CASSSTSGGNNEQFF. As DNA, the CDR3 is TGCGCCAGCAGCTCAACTAGCGGGGGAAACAATGAGCAGTTCTTC.

This chain uses TRBV27 with TRBJ1-4; D is uncertain. The V gene lost 5 bases and the J gene lost 10 bases, with 23 bases spanning the gap. The CDR3 length is 16 residues. From germline, CDR1 is MNHEY and CDR2 SMNVEV (reference sequence). The CDR3 DNA follows: TGTGCCAGCAGTCCTCAAACGAGGGCTTATGGGAGAAAACTGTTTTTT. It is translated as CASSPQTRAYGRKLFF.

The V and J genes are TRBV9 and TRBJ1-1; a possible D gene is TRBD1 (5 bases). Germline CDR1 SGDLS, CDR2 YYNGEE. The CDR3 runs 12 residues. V was trimmed by 7 bases and J by 6 bases, leaving 13 bases between them. The CDR3 is CASGTGHAEAFF. CDR3 nucleotide sequence: TGTGCCAGCGGAACAGGCCACGCTGAAGCTTTCTTT.

This chain connects TRBV7-2 to TRBJ1-4; D may be TRBD1 (5 bases). The germline gives CDR1 SGHTA, CDR2 FQGNSA. The V end lost 5 bases, the J end lost 4 bases, and 20 bases lay between the germline ends. This CDR3 comprises 17 residues. Here the CDR3 DNA reads TGTGCCAGCAGCCTCGTTAGGTGGGGGGACGTTAATGAAAAACTGTTTTTT. Its protein is CASSLVRWGDVNEKLFF. Using reference TRBV7-2 and TRBJ1-4 for the parts outside the CDR3, the full variable domain is GAGVSQSPSNKVTEKGKDVELRCDPISGHTALYWYRQSLGQGLEFLIYFQGNSAPDKSGLPSDRFSAERTGGSVSTLTIQRTQQEDSAVYLCASSLVRWGDVNEKLFFGSGTQLSVL.

The chain carries TRBV4-1 and TRBJ2-7; tentatively, D is TRBD1 (5 bases). Germline V gene data show CDR1 as MGHRA and CDR2 as YSYEKL. CDR3 length: 13 residues. The V and J ends lost 5 bases and 2 bases respectively, with 10 bases between them. CDR3: CASSVDSTYEQYF. The DNA of the CDR3 is TGCGCCAGCAGCGTCGACAGCACCTACGAGCAGTACTTC.

The chain has TRBV18 and TRBJ1-2, with 7 bases fitting TRBD1. Germline CDR1 reads KGHSH; CDR2 reads LQKENI. The CDR3 runs 13 residues. J lost 7 bases, V lost 2 bases, and 4 bases had no gene match. For the CDR3, the DNA is TGTGCCAGCTCACCAGGACAGGAGGGTGGCTACACCTTC. Translating gives CASSPGQEGGYTF.

The gene calls are TRBV9 and TRBJ2-1, with D possibly matching TRBD2 (5 bases). The V gene lost 2 bases and the J gene lost 5 bases, with 20 bases spanning the gap. The germline CDR1 and CDR2 sequences are SGDLS and YYNGEE. This CDR3 is 17 amino acids long. The CDR3: CASSVRYGITSNNEQFF. CDR3 DNA: TGTGCCAGCAGCGTCCGTTACGGGATTACCTCAAACAATGAGCAGTTCTTC.

The chain recombines TRBV5-4 with TRBJ2-1, with TRBD2 matching over 8 bases. The CDR3 runs 18 residues. The V gene's germline CDR1 is SGHNT and CDR2 YYREEE (reference sequence). V shed 3 bases, J shed 4 bases, and the junction held 15 bases outside the gene matches. CDR3 residues: CASSSRGGRRQRYNEQFF. The CDR3 DNA reads as TGTGCCAGCAGCTCCCGGGGGGGTAGACGACAGCGTTACAATGAGCAGTTCTTC.

This clone was seen more than once but under ten times. The V gene is TRBV10-3, the J gene TRBJ2-7, with D maybe TRBD2 (5 bases). The V gene lost 6 bases and the J gene lost 3 bases, with 18 bases spanning the gap. Germline-derived CDR1 and CDR2 are ENHRY and SYGVKD. This CDR3 comprises 15 residues. In DNA form, the CDR3 reads TGTGCCATCAGGGTGACTAACTCTGAAAACTACGAGCAGTACTTC. Its protein is CAIRVTNSENYEQYF.

The V and J genes are TRBV28 and TRBJ2-1; a weak D match, TRBD2 (6 bases). The V and J ends lost 5 bases and 10 bases respectively, with 27 bases between them. Germline CDR1 and CDR2: MDHEN and SYDVKM. The CDR3 runs to 17 residues. CDR3 nucleotides: TGTGCCAGCAGTCGTAATGTACGGGAGACGCTGAAGGACGAGCAGTTCTTC. This sequence encodes CASSRNVRETLKDEQFF. The full variable domain, rest sourced from reference TRBV28 and TRBJ2-1, is DVKVTQSSRYLVKRTGEKVFLECVQDMDHENMFWYRQDPGLGLRLIYFSYDVKMKEKGDIPEGYSVSREKKERFSLILESASTNQTSMYLCASSRNVRETLKDEQFFGPGTRLTVL.

The rearrangement uses TRBV5-4 and TRBJ1-3, with D possibly TRBD1 on 5 matching bases. Trimming removed 2 bases at V and 0 bases at J, with 12 bases between. CDR1 is SGHNT and CDR2 is YYREEE in the germline V gene (reference sequence). The CDR3 totals 16 residues. Written as DNA, the CDR3 is TGTGCCAGCAGCTTAAGGGGCGCGAGCTCTGGAAACACCATATATTTT. Its protein product is CASSLRGASSGNTIYF.

CDR3 in amino acids: CASSQDFATPNSHLYNSPLHF. In DNA form, the CDR3 reads TGCGCCAGCAGCCAAGATTTCGCGACTCCCAATAGCCACCTCTATAATTCACCCCTCCACTTT. V gene TRBV4-1 combines with J gene TRBJ1-6; D call uncertain. The CDR3 runs 21 residues. Trimming stripped 0 bases from V and 3 bases from J, with 24 bases between. Germline V CDR1 and CDR2: MGHRA, YSYEKL.

The J gene is TRBJ1-1, the V gene TRBV2; 10 nucleotides match TRBD1. The CDR3 consists of 14 residues. Germline CDR1 is SNHLY and CDR2 is FYNNEI. The V and J ends lost 6 bases and 5 bases, in that order; junction bases with no gene match: 6. The chain's CDR3 is CASRDRGVRTEAFF. The CDR3 coding sequence is TGTGCCAGCAGGGACAGGGGGGTTAGAACTGAAGCTTTCTTT.

This clone appeared a few times. The rearrangement uses TRBV2 and TRBJ2-4; 15 nucleotides match TRBD2. The junction had 10 bases not matched to a gene; V was cut back by 10 bases and J by 9 bases. CDR3 length: 15 amino acids. The germline CDR1 and CDR2 sequences are SNHLY and FYNNEI. The DNA for the CDR3 is TGTGCCACAGGACTAGCGGGGGGGCGGGTGAGCATTCAGTACTTC. Encoded protein: CATGLAGGRVSIQYF.